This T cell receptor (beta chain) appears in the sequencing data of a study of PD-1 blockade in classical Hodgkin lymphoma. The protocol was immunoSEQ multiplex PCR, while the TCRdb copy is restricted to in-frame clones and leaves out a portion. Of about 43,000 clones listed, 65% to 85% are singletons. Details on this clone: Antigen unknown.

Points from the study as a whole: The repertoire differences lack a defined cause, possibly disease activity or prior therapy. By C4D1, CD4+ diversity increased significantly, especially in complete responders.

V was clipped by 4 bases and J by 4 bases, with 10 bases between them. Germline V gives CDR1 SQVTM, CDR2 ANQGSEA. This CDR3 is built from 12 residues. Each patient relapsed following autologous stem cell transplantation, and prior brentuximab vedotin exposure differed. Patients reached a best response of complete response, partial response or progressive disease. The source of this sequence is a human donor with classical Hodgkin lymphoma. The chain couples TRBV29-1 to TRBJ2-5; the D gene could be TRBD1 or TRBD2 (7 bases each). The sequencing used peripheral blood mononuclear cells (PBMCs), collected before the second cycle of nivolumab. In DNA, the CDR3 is TGCAGCGTTGCCAGGGGGGGAGAGACCCAGTACTTC. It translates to CSVARGGETQYF.